These T cell receptor beta chains were read from a single sample in a study of T cells in Graves' hyperthyroidism and ophthalmopathy. MiXCR, run by TCRdb on the multiplex PCR reads, gives a single entry per CDR3 protein. The data contain some 580,000 distinct CDR3 sequences, more than 15% of them singletons. What was sequenced was blood. These receptors originate from a woman aged 40 to 50 with Graves' ophthalmopathy. The CDR3 runs from the conserved cysteine through the conserved F or W. The D gene is left open where the match is weak. Clone sizes are given selectively: once, few, many, or a class where the clone is expanded.

>-|13|TRBJ1-1|TRBD1|TRBV2
TGTGCGGGGAACCCGACAGGGAGTACTGAAGCTTTCTTT
CAGNPTGSTEAFF
>few|12|TRBJ1-1|TRBD1|TRBV6-1
TGTGCCAGCAGGGACAGGGCCACTGAAGCTTTCTTT
CASRDRATEAFF
>-|13|TRBJ1-1|-|TRBV29-1
TGCAGCGCCCTGCCCAGGGGTTTGGCTGAAGCTTTCTTT
CSALPRGLAEAFF
>once|18|TRBJ2-1|TRBD2|TRBV29-1
TGCAGCGTTGAGGGGTTGGGACTAGCGGATAGCTCCTACAATGAGCAGTTCTTC
CSVEGLGLADSSYNEQFF
>many|15|TRBJ1-1|TRBD1|TRBV6-1
TGTGCCAGCCGAGACCGAGACAGGGGGAACACTGAAGCTTTCTTT
CASRDRDRGNTEAFF
>-|17|TRBJ2-3|TRBD2|TRBV30
TGTGCCTGGAGCTACCCTTGGACTAGCCCTAGCACAGATACGCAGTATTTT
CAWSYPWTSPSTDTQYF
>-|16|TRBJ2-3|TRBD2|TRBV5-4
TGTGCCAGCAGCCACCAAGCGGGGGCTGTCACAGATACGCAGTATTTT
CASSHQAGAVTDTQYF
>many|11|TRBJ1-5|-|TRBV28
TGTGCCAGCAGTTTAATGGGAGCCCAGCATTTT
CASSLMGAQHF
>many|16|TRBJ2-1|-|TRBV28
TGTGCCAGCAGCCACGGGACGTTTTTGGCACACAATGAGCAGTTCTTC
CASSHGTFLAHNEQFF
>many|14|TRBJ2-1|-|TRBV27
TGTGCCAGCGCTAGTTTATCCAGTTACAATGAGCAGTTCTTC
CASASLSSYNEQFF
>many|17|TRBJ2-7|-|TRBV7-8
TGTGCCAGCAGCTTAGCGCGGGCAAGGGGGGGGATCTACGAGCAGTACTTC
CASSLARARGGIYEQYF
>many|14|TRBJ2-7|-|TRBV20-1
TGCAGTGCTAGTAGGCCCGGACCACTCTACGAGCAGTACTTC
CSASRPGPLYEQYF
>many|17|TRBJ1-5|TRBD1|TRBV6-1
TGTGCCAGCAGTTCCGGGACAGTGCTTAATGGCAATCAGCCCCAGCATTTT
CASSSGTVLNGNQPQHF
>-|18|TRBJ2-1|-|TRBV4-1
TGCGCCAGCAGCCCTATCCAGGAGTCGGGAGTACCATACAATGAGCAGTTCTTC
CASSPIQESGVPYNEQFF
>many|13|TRBJ1-2|-|TRBV11-2
TGTGCCAGCAGGTCCGGGTCGGGCTATGGCTACACCTTC
CASRSGSGYGYTF
>many|14|TRBJ1-1|TRBD1|TRBV2
TGTGCCAGCAGTTACAGGGGGGGAGGGACTGAAGCTTTCTTT
CASSYRGGGTEAFF
>-|16|TRBJ2-1|TRBD2|TRBV2
TGTGCCAGCAGTGAAGCTGTGCGGGGGTCCTACAATGAGCAGTTCTTC
CASSEAVRGSYNEQFF